This T cell receptor beta chain was retrieved from a study of OX40 agonist ivuxolimab in advanced cancers. Study-wide context: Ivuxolimab was administered intravenously to patients at 0.01 to 10 mg/kg every 2 weeks. Participants could have had prior anti-PD-1, anti-PD-L1 or anti-CTLA-4 therapy, and less than 45% had some.

As to this clone: Antigen: not known.

Study-wide results and caveats: Clones of CD4+ and CD8+ blood T cells grew by week 6 at doses of 0.1 to 3.0 mg/kg.

The CDR3 extends over 17 amino acids. The V and J ends lost 1 base and 2 bases, in that order; junction bases with no gene match: 8. The germline CDR1 and CDR2 sequences are MNHEY and SMNVEV (reference sequence). This table comes from immunoSEQ multiplex PCR, and its TCRdb copy is limited to in-frame clones, with some not included. The sample holds 130,000 or so clones, over 75% seen once. Patients with a history of autoimmune disease or on systemic immunosuppression were excluded. The rearrangement uses TRBV27 and TRBJ2-3, with 8 bases aligning to TRBD1. The clonotype was recovered from an adult with an advanced solid tumor such as melanoma, head and neck, liver or kidney cancer. The material sequenced was CD4+ or CD8+ T cells sorted from blood, taken in a trial of the OX40 agonist ivuxolimab. The CDR3 spells CASSLWGGQGLTDTQYF. The CDR3 DNA follows: TGTGCCAGCAGTTTATGGGGTGGACAGGGACTCACAGATACGCAGTATTTT.